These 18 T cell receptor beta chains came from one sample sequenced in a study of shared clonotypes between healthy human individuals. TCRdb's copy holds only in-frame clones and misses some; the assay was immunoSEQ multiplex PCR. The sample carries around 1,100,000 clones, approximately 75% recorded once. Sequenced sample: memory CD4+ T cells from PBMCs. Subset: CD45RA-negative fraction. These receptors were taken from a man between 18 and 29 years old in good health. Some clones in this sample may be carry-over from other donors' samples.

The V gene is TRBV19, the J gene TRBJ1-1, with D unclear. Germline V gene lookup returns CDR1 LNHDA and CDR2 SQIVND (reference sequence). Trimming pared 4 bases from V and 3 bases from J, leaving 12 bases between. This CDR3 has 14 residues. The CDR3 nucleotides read TGTGCCAGTAGTACCCCGGACGGGTACACTGAAGCTTTCTTT. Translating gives CASSTPDGYTEAFF. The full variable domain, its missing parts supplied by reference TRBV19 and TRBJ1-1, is DGGITQSPKYLFRKEGQNVTLSCEQNLNHDAMYWYRQDPGQGLRLIYYSQIVNDFQKGDIAEGYSVSREKKESFPLTVTSAQKNPTAFYLCASSTPDGYTEAFFGQGTRLTVV.

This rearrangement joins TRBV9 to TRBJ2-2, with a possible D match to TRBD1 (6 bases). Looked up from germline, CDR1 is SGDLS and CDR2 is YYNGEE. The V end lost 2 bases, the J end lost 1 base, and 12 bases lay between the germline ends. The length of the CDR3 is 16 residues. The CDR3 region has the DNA TGTGCCAGCAGCGTCGATCCGGGACAGAACACCGGGGAGCTGTTTTTT. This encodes CASSVDPGQNTGELFF.

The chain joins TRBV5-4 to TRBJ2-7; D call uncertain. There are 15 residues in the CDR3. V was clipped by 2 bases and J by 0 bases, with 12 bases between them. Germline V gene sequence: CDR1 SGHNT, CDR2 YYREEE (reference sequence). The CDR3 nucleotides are TGTGCCAGCAGCTTCGGCCTCCTGTCCTCCTACGAGCAGTACTTC. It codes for CASSFGLLSSYEQYF.

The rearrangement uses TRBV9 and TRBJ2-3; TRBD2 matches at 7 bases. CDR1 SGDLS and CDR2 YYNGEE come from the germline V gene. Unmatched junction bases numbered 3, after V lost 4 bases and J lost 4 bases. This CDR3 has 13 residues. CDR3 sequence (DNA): TGTGCCAGCAGCTCTACTAGCGCAGATACGCAGTATTTT. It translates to CASSSTSADTQYF.

CDR3 protein: CASSSGQSQETQYF. In nucleotides, the CDR3 is TGTGCCAGTAGTTCGGGACAAAGCCAAGAGACCCAGTACTTC. V and J are TRBV19 and TRBJ2-5; perhaps TRBD1 as D (6 bases). V was pared by 5 bases and J by 1 base, with 11 bases between. Looked up from germline, CDR1 is LNHDA and CDR2 is SQIVND (reference sequence). The CDR3 consists of 14 residues.

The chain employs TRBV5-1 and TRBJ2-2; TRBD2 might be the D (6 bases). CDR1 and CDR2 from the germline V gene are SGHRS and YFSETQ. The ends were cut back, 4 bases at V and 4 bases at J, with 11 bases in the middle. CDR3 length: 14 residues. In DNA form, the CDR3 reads TGCGCCAGCAGCCGTAGCGGTCGCACCGGGGAGCTGTTTTTT. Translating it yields CASSRSGRTGELFF. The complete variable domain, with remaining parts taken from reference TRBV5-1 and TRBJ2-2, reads KAGVTQTPRYLIKTRGQQVTLSCSPISGHRSVSWYQQTPGQGLQFLFEYFSETQRNKGNFPGRFSGRQFSNSRSEMNVSTLELGDSALYLCASSRSGRTGELFFGEGSRLTVL.

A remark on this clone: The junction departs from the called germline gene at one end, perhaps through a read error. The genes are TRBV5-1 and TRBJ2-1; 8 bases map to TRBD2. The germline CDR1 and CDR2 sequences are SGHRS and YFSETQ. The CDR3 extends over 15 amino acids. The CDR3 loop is CASTLGASGYNEQFF. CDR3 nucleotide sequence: TGCGCCAGCACCTTGGGGGCTAGCGGGTACAATGAGCAGTTCTTC.

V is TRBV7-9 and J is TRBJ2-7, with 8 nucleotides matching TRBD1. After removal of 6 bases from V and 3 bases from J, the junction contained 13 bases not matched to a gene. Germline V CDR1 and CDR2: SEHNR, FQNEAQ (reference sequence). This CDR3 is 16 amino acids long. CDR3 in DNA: TGTGCCAGCAGAAACACACCGGGACAGGCCCTCTACGAGCAGTACTTC. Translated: CASRNTPGQALYEQYF. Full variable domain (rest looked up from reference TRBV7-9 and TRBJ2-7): DTGVSQNPRHKITKRGQNVTFRCDPISEHNRLYWYRQTLGQGPEFLTYFQNEAQLEKSRLLSDRFSAERPKGSFSTLEIQRTEQGDSAMYLCASRNTPGQALYEQYFGPGTRLTVT.

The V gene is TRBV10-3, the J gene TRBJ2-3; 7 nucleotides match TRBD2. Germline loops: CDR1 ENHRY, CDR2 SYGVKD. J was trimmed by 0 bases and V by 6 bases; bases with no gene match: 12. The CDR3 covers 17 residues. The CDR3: CAIRGGVASGSTDTQYF. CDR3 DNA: TGTGCCATCAGGGGGGGGGTAGCGTCGGGTAGCACAGATACGCAGTATTTT.

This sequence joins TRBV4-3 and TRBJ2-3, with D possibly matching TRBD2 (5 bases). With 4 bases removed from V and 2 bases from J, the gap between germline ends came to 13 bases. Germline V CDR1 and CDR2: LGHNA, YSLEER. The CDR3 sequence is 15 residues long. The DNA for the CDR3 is TGCGCCAGCAGCCTTGAGGGTAAACCCACAGATACGCAGTATTTT. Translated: CASSLEGKPTDTQYF.

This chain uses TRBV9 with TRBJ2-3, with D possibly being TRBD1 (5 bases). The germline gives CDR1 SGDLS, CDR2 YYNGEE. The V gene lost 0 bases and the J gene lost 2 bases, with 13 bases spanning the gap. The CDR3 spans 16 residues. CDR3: CASSVVNRPATDTQYF. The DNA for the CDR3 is TGTGCCAGCAGCGTAGTCAACAGGCCGGCCACAGATACGCAGTATTTT. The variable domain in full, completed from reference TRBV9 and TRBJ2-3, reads DSGVTQTPKHLITATGQRVTLRCSPRSGDLSVYWYQQSLDQGLQFLIQYYNGEERAKGNILERFSAQQFPDLHSELNLSSLELGDSALYFCASSVVNRPATDTQYFGPGTRLTVL.

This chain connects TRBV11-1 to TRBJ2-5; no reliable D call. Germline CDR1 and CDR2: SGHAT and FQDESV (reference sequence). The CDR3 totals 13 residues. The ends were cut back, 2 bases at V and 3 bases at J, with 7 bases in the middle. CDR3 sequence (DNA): TGTGCCAGCAGCTTAACCAGAGAAGAGACCCAGTACTTC. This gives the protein CASSLTREETQYF.

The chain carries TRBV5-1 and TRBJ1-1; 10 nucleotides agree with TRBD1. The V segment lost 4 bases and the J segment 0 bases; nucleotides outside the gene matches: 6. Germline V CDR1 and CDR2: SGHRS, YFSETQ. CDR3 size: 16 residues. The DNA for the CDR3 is TGCGCCAGCAGCGTGGGACAGGGGATCATGAACACTGAAGCTTTCTTT. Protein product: CASSVGQGIMNTEAFF.

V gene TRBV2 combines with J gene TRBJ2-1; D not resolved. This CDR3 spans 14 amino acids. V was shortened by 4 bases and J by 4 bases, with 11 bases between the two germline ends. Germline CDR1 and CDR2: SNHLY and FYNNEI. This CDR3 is CASSVGSTYNEQFF. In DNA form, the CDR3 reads TGTGCCAGCAGTGTCGGGTCTACTTACAATGAGCAGTTCTTC.

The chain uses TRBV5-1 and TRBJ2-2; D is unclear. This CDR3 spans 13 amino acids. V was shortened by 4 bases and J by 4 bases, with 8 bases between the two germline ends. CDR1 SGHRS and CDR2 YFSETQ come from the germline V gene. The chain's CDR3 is CASSPEITGELFF. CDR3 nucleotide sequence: TGCGCCAGCAGCCCGGAAATCACCGGGGAGCTGTTTTTT. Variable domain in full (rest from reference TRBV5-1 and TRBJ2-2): KAGVTQTPRYLIKTRGQQVTLSCSPISGHRSVSWYQQTPGQGLQFLFEYFSETQRNKGNFPGRFSGRQFSNSRSEMNVSTLELGDSALYLCASSPEITGELFFGEGSRLTVL.

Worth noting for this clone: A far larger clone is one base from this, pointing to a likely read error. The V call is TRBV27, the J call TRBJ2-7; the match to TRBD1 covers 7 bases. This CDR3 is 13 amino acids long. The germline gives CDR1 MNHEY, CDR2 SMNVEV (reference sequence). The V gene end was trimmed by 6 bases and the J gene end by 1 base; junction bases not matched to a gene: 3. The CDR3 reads CASREQGSYEQYF. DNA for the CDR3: TGTGCCAGCAGGGAACAGGGGTCCTACGAGCAGTACTTC.

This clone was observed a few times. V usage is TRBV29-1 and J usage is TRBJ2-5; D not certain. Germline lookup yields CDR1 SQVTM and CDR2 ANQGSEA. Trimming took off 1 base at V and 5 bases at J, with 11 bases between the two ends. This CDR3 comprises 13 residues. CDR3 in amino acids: CSVEVGSRETQYF. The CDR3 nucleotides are TGCAGCGTTGAAGTGGGCAGTAGGGAGACCCAGTACTTC. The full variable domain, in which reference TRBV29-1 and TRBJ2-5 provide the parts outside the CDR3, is SAVISQKPSRDICQRGTSLTIQCQVDSQVTMMFWYRQQPGQSLTLIATANQGSEATYESGFVIDKFPISRPNLTFSTLTVSNMSPEDSSIYLCSVEVGSRETQYFGPGTRLLVL.

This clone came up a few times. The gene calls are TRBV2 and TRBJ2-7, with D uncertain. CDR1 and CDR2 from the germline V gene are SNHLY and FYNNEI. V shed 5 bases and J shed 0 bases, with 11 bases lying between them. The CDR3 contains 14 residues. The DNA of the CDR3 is TGTGCCAGCAGTCGGCCAGATGCCTCCTACGAGCAGTACTTC. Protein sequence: CASSRPDASYEQYF.